Presented here are 11 T cell receptor beta chains from one specimen sequenced in a study of shared clonotypes between healthy human individuals. Assay used: immunoSEQ multiplex PCR; TCRdb lists only in-frame clones, some missing. The sample shows 2 million to 2.5 million clones, 85% to 95% of them seen only once. Sequencing used naive CD4+ T cells from PBMCs. Subset here: CD45RA+ positively selected. Every receptor here comes from a man between 18 and 35 years old in good health. Some clones in this sample may be carry-over from other donors' samples.

As regards this clone: Other nucleotide sequences from this sample produce the same CDR3. This chain joins TRBV7-3 and TRBJ2-3, with D unclear. The CDR3 consists of 12 residues. V lost 5 bases to trimming and J lost 6 bases, with 9 bases between them. Germline V gives CDR1 SGHTA, CDR2 FQGTGA. This CDR3 is CASSHGTDTQYF. The CDR3 DNA sequence: TGTGCCAGCAGCCATGGTACGGATACGCAGTATTTT. Full variable domain (remainder filled in from reference TRBV7-3 and TRBJ2-3): GAGVSQTPSNKVTEKGKYVELRCDPISGHTALYWYRQSLGQGPEFLIYFQGTGAADDSGLPNDRFFAVRPEGSVSTLKIQRTERGDSAVYLCASSHGTDTQYFGPGTRLTVL.

This clone showed up just once. J is TRBJ2-7 and V is TRBV29-1, with D unresolved. CDR3 length equals 13 residues. V was cut by 5 bases and J by 3 bases, with 14 bases left in between. Per germline, CDR1 SQVTM and CDR2 ANQGSEA. DNA for the CDR3: TGCAGCGTTTATGAGACGGCAAGCTACGAGCAGTACTTC. Translation gives CSVYETASYEQYF.

This clone appeared a single time. This chain joins TRBV5-6 and TRBJ1-1; 9 bases align to TRBD1. The germline V gene encodes CDR1 SGHDT and CDR2 YYEEEE. V shed 3 bases, J shed 1 base, and the junction held 4 bases outside the gene matches. The CDR3 is 15 amino acids. The CDR3, as DNA: TGTGCCAGCAGCTCTCGGACAGGGGCGAACACTGAAGCTTTCTTT. The encoded protein is CASSSRTGANTEAFF.

This chain connects TRBV9 to TRBJ2-3; the match to TRBD2 covers 10 bases. Germline V CDR1 and CDR2: SGDLS, YYNGEE. This CDR3 region has 16 residues. Trimming at V came to 4 bases and at J to 2 bases, leaving 7 bases not matched to a gene. The chain's CDR3 is CASSPRTSGATDTQYF. CDR3 bases: TGTGCCAGCAGCCCCAGGACTAGCGGAGCCACAGATACGCAGTATTTT.

Note on this clone: The sample contains more than one DNA sequence encoding this CDR3. This chain joins TRBV28 and TRBJ2-1; D is uncertain. The CDR3 loop spans 12 amino acids. The germline gives CDR1 MDHEN, CDR2 SYDVKM. V lost 2 bases and J 4 bases, leaving 3 bases between the germline ends. The CDR3 sequence: CASSLVYNEQFF. Written as DNA, the CDR3 is TGTGCCAGCAGTTTAGTATACAATGAGCAGTTCTTC.

This chain joins TRBV18 and TRBJ2-1; no clear D gene. The ends were cut back, 1 base at V and 13 bases at J, with 14 bases in the middle. The CDR3 is 13 residues long. Germline-derived CDR1 and CDR2 are KGHSH and LQKENI. DNA for the CDR3: TGTGCCAGCTCACCACAAAGGCCCCCCGAACAGTTCTTC. Translating gives CASSPQRPPEQFF.

This chain joins TRBV27 and TRBJ2-7; weak D call: TRBD2 (6 bases). The V gene lost 11 bases and the J gene lost 4 bases, with 15 bases spanning the gap. The CDR3 totals 12 residues. In germline, CDR1 is MNHEY, CDR2 SMNVEV (reference sequence). Here the CDR3 reads CAAPPGRYEQYF. The CDR3 region has the DNA TGTGCCGCACCCCCAGGGAGGTACGAGCAGTACTTC.

The gene calls are TRBV28 and TRBJ2-3; D is perhaps TRBD1 or TRBD2 (5 bases each). Germline CDR1 is MDHEN and CDR2 is SYDVKM. The length of the CDR3 is 16 residues. V was pared by 6 bases and J by 4 bases, with 20 bases between. The CDR3 region has the DNA TGTGCCAGCAGCCAAGGTTCGGGGCTCGGGGCAGATACGCAGTATTTT. Its protein product is CASSQGSGLGADTQYF.

The V call is TRBV7-9, the J call TRBJ1-3; a weak D match, TRBD1 (5 bases). This CDR3 spans 15 amino acids. Per the germline V gene, CDR1 is SEHNR and CDR2 is FQNEAQ (reference sequence). The germline V and J ends were trimmed by 3 bases and 0 bases, with 9 bases remaining between them. In DNA form, the CDR3 reads TGTGCCAGCAGCTTCCAAGACAGCTCTGGAAACACCATATATTTT. This gives the protein CASSFQDSSGNTIYF.

The V gene is TRBV6-1, the J gene TRBJ2-7; 7 nucleotides match TRBD2. This CDR3 has 15 residues. V dropped 8 bases and J dropped 2; count of bases not matched to a gene: 12. CDR1 and CDR2 (germline): MNHNS, SASEGT. CDR3 loop: CASRPGGSSPYEQYF. The DNA for the CDR3 is TGTGCCAGCCGCCCCGGGGGGAGTTCTCCCTACGAGCAGTACTTC.

The chain links TRBV19 to TRBJ1-5; D is unclear. The CDR3 length is 13 residues. Germline assignment: CDR1 LNHDA and CDR2 SQIVND (reference sequence). V lost 6 bases and J 2 bases, leaving 8 bases between the germline ends. CDR3 coding DNA: TGTGCCAGTAGCGCGTCGGGCAATCAGCCCCAGCATTTT. This codes for CASSASGNQPQHF. Using reference TRBV19 and TRBJ1-5 for the parts outside the CDR3, the full variable domain is DGGITQSPKYLFRKEGQNVTLSCEQNLNHDAMYWYRQDPGQGLRLIYYSQIVNDFQKGDIAEGYSVSREKKESFPLTVTSAQKNPTAFYLCASSASGNQPQHFGDGTRLSIL.